This TCR beta chain was sequenced for a study of cytomegalovirus exposure and HLA in healthy donors. Study-level findings and limits: Most TCR sequences were rare, but some public TCRs occurred in many donors.

A word on this clone: The antigen remains undetermined.

V dropped 0 bases and J dropped 3; count of bases not matched to a gene: 4. Germline V gene lookup returns CDR1 GTSNPN and CDR2 SVGIG (reference sequence). CDR3 length: 15 residues. Primers for the PCR totalled 60 Vbeta and 13 Jbeta. Sequencing was performed with immunoSEQ multiplex PCR; in TCRdb, only in-frame clones are kept and a portion is missing. The table has 100,000 or so clones, 65% to 80% seen once; the top ten hold approximately 2%. Sequencing was performed on PBMCs. This chain connects TRBV30 to TRBJ2-1; TRBD2 agrees at 8 bases. The TCR sequence derives from a woman between 40 and 55 years old in good health and CMV-seronegative. CDR3 sequence: CAWSVRAGVYNEQFF. CDR3 DNA sequence: TGTGCCTGGAGTGTGCGAGCGGGAGTCTACAATGAGCAGTTCTTC.